This passage covers 31 T cell receptor beta chains from one sample sequenced in a study of blood T cell repertoires in COVID-19. This table comes from immunoSEQ multiplex PCR, and its TCRdb copy is limited to in-frame clones, with some not included. This sample has about 140,000 clones, with about 80% found just once. The sample comprised peripheral blood. These receptor sequences come from a human donor in a cohort sampled during active COVID-19.

The V and J genes are TRBV7-9 and TRBJ2-3; 10 bases are shared with TRBD2. With 7 bases clipped from V and 1 base from J, the junction kept 5 bases outside the gene matches. Germline V lookup: CDR1 SEHNR, CDR2 FQNEAQ (reference sequence). The CDR3 is 15 residues long. This chain's CDR3 is CASTVTSGGTDTQYF. The DNA for the CDR3 is TGTGCCAGCACCGTTACTAGCGGGGGCACAGATACGCAGTATTTT.

The chain is built from TRBV5-1 and TRBJ1-1; 7 bases are a match to TRBD1. After removal of 4 bases from V and 0 bases from J, the junction contained 3 bases not matched to a gene. This CDR3 contains 14 residues. Germline V gene sequence: CDR1 SGHRS, CDR2 YFSETQ. CDR3 nucleotides: TGCGCCAGCAGCGGGGACAGATTGAACACTGAAGCTTTCTTT. It translates to CASSGDRLNTEAFF.

This chain joins TRBV10-3 and TRBJ2-3, with 10 bases lining up with TRBD2. Trimming took 4 bases from V and 4 from J; bases not matched to a gene: 5. This CDR3 is built from 15 residues. In germline, CDR1 is ENHRY, CDR2 SYGVKD. CDR3 protein: CAISAVSGGADTQYF. The CDR3 nucleotides are TGTGCCATCAGTGCGGTGAGCGGGGGGGCAGATACGCAGTATTTT.

The rearrangement uses TRBV6-6 and TRBJ1-3; D is unclear. The CDR3 spans 15 residues. Looked up from germline, CDR1 is MNHNY and CDR2 is SVGAGI (reference sequence). Trimming removed 0 bases at V and 3 bases at J, with 9 bases between. CDR3 sequence reads: CASSYSIVSGNTIYF. The DNA of the CDR3 is TGTGCCAGCAGTTACTCGATCGTTAGTGGAAACACCATATATTTT.

V and J are TRBV6-6 and TRBJ1-4, with D tentatively TRBD1 (5 bases). Trimming left V 8 bases short and J 0 bases short, with 16 bases between. The CDR3 runs to 16 residues. CDR1 and CDR2 (germline): MNHNY, SVGAGI (reference sequence). The CDR3 sequence is CASGRGQGATNEKLFF. The CDR3 coding sequence is TGTGCCAGCGGTCGGGGCCAGGGTGCAACTAATGAAAAACTGTTTTTT.

The genes are TRBV27 and TRBJ2-7; 9 bases are shared with TRBD1. After removal of 6 bases from V and 5 bases from J, the junction contained 8 bases not matched to a gene. This CDR3 has 14 residues. Germline lookup yields CDR1 MNHEY and CDR2 SMNVEV (reference sequence). CDR3 protein: CASSWKQGAHEQYF. The CDR3 nucleotides read TGTGCCAGCAGCTGGAAACAGGGGGCCCACGAGCAGTACTTC.

The V and J genes are TRBV4-1 and TRBJ2-7; D remains ambiguous. The length of the CDR3 is 14 residues. The germline gives CDR1 MGHRA, CDR2 YSYEKL. Trimming took off 4 bases at V and 2 bases at J, with 12 bases between the two ends. This CDR3 reads CASSPPQRAYEQYF. The CDR3 DNA reads TGCGCCAGCAGCCCCCCCCAGCGTGCCTACGAGCAGTACTTC.

The chain is built from TRBV12-3 or TRBV12-4 and TRBJ1-1; D unresolved. Trimming removed 6 bases from V and 6 bases from J, with 14 bases in between. The CDR3 is 13 residues long. CDR3 in DNA: TGTGCCAGCAGCCGGAGTGCGAGGGCTGAAGCTTTCTTT. This codes for CASSRSARAEAFF.

The chain carries TRBV5-1 and TRBJ2-1; the match to TRBD2 covers 12 bases. Germline CDR1 is SGHRS and CDR2 is YFSETQ. The CDR3 is 15 residues long. After removal of 4 bases from V and 9 bases from J, the junction contained 8 bases not matched to a gene. Here the CDR3 DNA reads TGCGCCAGCAGCGCTCCTAGCGGGGGGGCTAGTGAGCAGTTCTTC. This sequence encodes CASSAPSGGASEQFF.

V gene TRBV19 combines with J gene TRBJ2-3, with D perhaps TRBD2 (5 bases). The CDR3 runs to 15 residues. Germline CDR1 reads LNHDA; CDR2 reads SQIVND (reference sequence). V lost 5 bases to trimming and J lost 4 bases, with 16 bases between them. The CDR3 DNA reads as TGTGCCAGTAGTCAAACTAGTTCCCGAGCAGATACGCAGTATTTT. It codes for CASSQTSSRADTQYF. Filled out from reference TRBV19 and TRBJ2-3, the complete variable domain reads DGGITQSPKYLFRKEGQNVTLSCEQNLNHDAMYWYRQDPGQGLRLIYYSQIVNDFQKGDIAEGYSVSREKKESFPLTVTSAQKNPTAFYLCASSQTSSRADTQYFGPGTRLTVL.

CDR3 loop: CASSLGEDRGHLNYGYTF. The CDR3 DNA reads as TGCGCCAGCAGCTTGGGGGAGGACAGGGGGCATCTTAACTATGGCTACACCTTC. This sequence joins TRBV5-1 and TRBJ1-2; TRBD1 agrees at 11 bases. Germline lookup yields CDR1 SGHRS and CDR2 YFSETQ. Germline trimming cut 0 bases from V and 1 base from J; bases unmatched to any gene: 8. This CDR3 spans 18 amino acids.

The gene calls are TRBV20-1 and TRBJ1-6, with 9 nucleotides matching TRBD1. With 3 bases clipped from V and 5 bases from J, the junction kept 2 bases outside the gene matches. Germline loops: CDR1 DFQATT, CDR2 SNEGSKA (reference sequence). The CDR3 runs to 14 residues. The CDR3 DNA reads TGCAGTGCTAGTCGGGACAGGGATAATTCACCCCTCCACTTT. Translating gives CSASRDRDNSPLHF.

The chain uses TRBV6-5 and TRBJ1-2; perhaps TRBD1 as D (5 bases). V was cut by 2 bases and J by 1 base, with 5 bases left in between. The length of the CDR3 is 13 residues. The V gene's germline CDR1 is MNHEY and CDR2 SVGAGI. CDR3 in DNA: TGTGCCAGCAGTTACGACAGTAACTATGGCTACACCTTC. Residues: CASSYDSNYGYTF.

V usage is TRBV10-2 and J usage is TRBJ1-1, with no clear D. The germline CDR1 and CDR2 sequences are WSHSY and SAAADI. The V and J ends lost 6 bases and 7 bases respectively, with 12 bases between them. The CDR3 runs to 12 residues. This CDR3 reads CASRTAGSEAFF. CDR3 coding DNA: TGCGCCAGCAGAACGGCCGGGAGTGAAGCTTTCTTT.

The genes are TRBV6-1 and TRBJ1-1; a weak D match, TRBD1 (5 bases). Between the trimmed V and J ends, which lost 2 bases and 4 bases, there was a span of 14 bases. Per germline, CDR1 MNHNS and CDR2 SASEGT. CDR3 length: 15 residues. The CDR3 DNA sequence: TGTGCCAGCAGTGAACCGACGGGGGGGGGCACTGAAGCTTTCTTT. Its translation: CASSEPTGGGTEAFF.

The rearrangement links TRBV11-3 to TRBJ1-4, with 7 bases identical to TRBD1. V trimming: 5 bases; J trimming: 5 bases; junction bases outside the gene matches: 2. The CDR3 is made up of 13 amino acids. CDR1 SGHNT and CDR2 YENEEA come from the germline V gene. CDR3 loop: CASSPGQNEKLFF. CDR3 DNA sequence: TGTGCCAGCAGCCCGGGACAGAATGAAAAACTGTTTTTT.

This clone was counted only a few times. V and J are TRBV7-2 and TRBJ1-5; 9 positions agree with TRBD1. CDR1 is SGHTA and CDR2 is FQGNSA in the germline V gene. With V trimmed by 5 bases and J by 2 bases, 13 bases remained unmatched. CDR3 length: 18 residues. The CDR3 nucleotides read TGTGCCAGCAGCCCCGCCCCGTACAGGGGGCGAGGCAATCAGCCCCAGCATTTT. Its translation: CASSPAPYRGRGNQPQHF.

This clone occurred many times. V and J are TRBV11-1 and TRBJ2-1; 7 nucleotides agree with TRBD1. Per the germline V gene, CDR1 is SGHAT and CDR2 is FQDESV (reference sequence). This CDR3 region has 16 residues. The ends lost 3 bases at V and 10 bases at J; junction bases unmatched: 15. The CDR3 DNA is TGTGCCAGCAGCTTCTCCAGGACAGGTATCTTTGGCGAGCAGTTCTTC. This gives the protein CASSFSRTGIFGEQFF.

J is TRBJ1-2 and V is TRBV4-1; possible D gene TRBD1, 6 bases. The germline V gene encodes CDR1 MGHRA and CDR2 YSYEKL. V lost 3 bases, J lost 4 bases, and 15 bases lay in between. This CDR3 comprises 15 residues. The CDR3 region has the DNA TGCGCCAGCAGCCAGACCGGGACAAGCTCCTATGGCTACACCTTC. It encodes CASSQTGTSSYGYTF.

The gene calls are TRBV4-2 and TRBJ1-4; a possible D gene is TRBD1 (6 bases). Between the trimmed V and J ends, which lost 1 base and 4 bases, there was a span of 25 bases. This CDR3 region has 20 residues. Germline V gene data show CDR1 as LGHNA and CDR2 as YNFKEQ. For the CDR3, the DNA is TGTGCCAGCAGCCAAGTTCTATCCCGGGGCGGCGGCAGGGGTAATGAAAAACTGTTTTTT. Its translation: CASSQVLSRGGGRGNEKLFF.

The chain couples TRBV6-5 to TRBJ1-4; unclear D gene. The V end was cut by 1 base, the J end by 7 bases, with 16 bases between. This CDR3 spans 16 amino acids. CDR1 and CDR2 (germline): MNHEY, SVGAGI. The CDR3 nucleotides are TGTGCCAGCAGTTACTGGTCGGCCGGGAGTATTGAAAAACTGTTTTTT. Amino acid sequence: CASSYWSAGSIEKLFF.

In the case of this clone: The same CDR3 can be traced to other DNA sequences in this sample. The rearrangement joins TRBV6-5 to TRBJ1-2, with D possibly TRBD1 on 5 matching bases. From germline, CDR1 is MNHEY and CDR2 SVGAGI. Deletions cut 0 bases from V and 2 bases from J, with 7 bases between. The CDR3 sequence is 14 residues long. In nucleotides, the CDR3 is TGTGCCAGCAGTTACTCACGGGGGAACTATGGCTACACCTTC. It is translated as CASSYSRGNYGYTF.

The V call is TRBV5-4, the J call TRBJ2-3, with 7 bases fitting TRBD2. Germline loops: CDR1 SGHNT, CDR2 YYREEE (reference sequence). The CDR3 totals 15 residues. Trimming removed 4 bases from V and 0 bases from J; junction bases left unmatched: 5. CDR3 amino acids: CASSRSGASTDTQYF. In DNA, the CDR3 is TGTGCCAGCAGCCGGAGCGGGGCTAGCACAGATACGCAGTATTTT.

The J gene is TRBJ1-4, the V gene TRBV18; 11 nucleotides line up with TRBD1. CDR3 length equals 16 residues. V lost 2 bases, J lost 7 bases, and 6 bases stayed unmatched. CDR1 and CDR2 from the germline V gene are KGHSH and LQKENI. The CDR3 DNA reads TGTGCCAGCTCACCATTAGGACAGGGGGCAGGTGAAAAACTGTTTTTT. Protein product: CASSPLGQGAGEKLFF.

This clone was recorded once. This chain uses TRBV18 with TRBJ1-3, with D hard to call. Germline-derived CDR1 and CDR2 are KGHSH and LQKENI. The CDR3 length is 13 residues. Trimming stripped 5 bases from V and 2 bases from J, with 7 bases between. CDR3 sequence (DNA): TGTGCCAGCTCAACAGTGGCTGGAAACACCATATATTTT. The encoded protein is CASSTVAGNTIYF.

The CDR3 coding sequence is TGTGCCAGCAGCTCCCGAGCGGCGGAAAGAAACACCGGGGAGCTGTTTTTT. It specifies CASSSRAAERNTGELFF. The chain uses TRBV7-3 and TRBJ2-2, with D possibly being TRBD2 (5 bases). Trimming stripped 4 bases from V and 2 bases from J, with 17 bases between. The CDR3 has 17 amino acids. Germline-derived CDR1 and CDR2 are SGHTA and FQGTGA.

The rearrangement uses TRBV4-1 and TRBJ2-3, with 7 bases aligning to TRBD1. CDR3 length equals 16 residues. The germline CDR1 and CDR2 sequences are MGHRA and YSYEKL. The V gene end was trimmed by 1 base and the J gene end by 4 bases; junction bases not matched to a gene: 8. The CDR3 nucleotides are TGCGCCAGCAGCCAAGTGGGACAGCCTGGCCCAGATACGCAGTATTTT. Residues: CASSQVGQPGPDTQYF.

The chain has TRBV9 and TRBJ2-2; 16 bases agree with TRBD2. V shed 2 bases and J 4 bases; nucleotides not matched to a gene: 11. There are 20 residues in the CDR3. Per the germline V gene, CDR1 is SGDLS and CDR2 is YYNGEE. CDR3 sequence: CASSVLPGTSGGAGTGELFF. As DNA, the CDR3 is TGTGCCAGCAGCGTCCTTCCCGGGACTAGCGGGGGGGCAGGCACCGGGGAGCTGTTTTTT.

V is TRBV5-8 and J is TRBJ1-1; 9 bases are shared with TRBD1. Germline CDR1 is SGHTS and CDR2 is YDEGEE. The CDR3 contains 12 residues. The V gene end was trimmed by 5 bases and the J gene end by 7 bases; junction bases not matched to a gene: 3. The CDR3 DNA sequence: TGTGCCAGCAGGTGGACAGGGGATGAAGCTTTCTTT. Its protein is CASRWTGDEAFF.

The chain combines TRBV24-1 with TRBJ1-2; TRBD1 matches 8 bases. Germline lookup yields CDR1 KGHDR and CDR2 SFDVKD. V shed 9 bases, J shed 4 bases, and the junction held 3 bases outside the gene matches. The CDR3 has 12 amino acids. The CDR3 sequence: CATWDRIYGYTF. The CDR3 region has the DNA TGTGCCACCTGGGACAGGATCTATGGCTACACCTTC.

This clone showed up just a few times. The rearrangement joins TRBV5-1 to TRBJ2-7; TRBD2 aligns across 7 bases. Per germline, CDR1 SGHRS and CDR2 YFSETQ. With 7 bases clipped from V and 0 bases from J, the junction kept 7 bases outside the gene matches. This CDR3 comprises 14 residues. In DNA form, the CDR3 reads TGCGCCAGCGGGCCCGGGAGGCCCTCCTACGAGCAGTACTTC. Translating it yields CASGPGRPSYEQYF.